The text below deals with one TCR beta chain. Measured with immunoSEQ multiplex PCR; TCRdb has only the in-frame clones, and not every one. The sample holds around 65,000 clones; approximately 92% are singletons and the top ten take about 2.7%. These data are taken from a study of T cell changes during pregnancy in multiple sclerosis. This CDR3 contains 15 residues. Unmatched junction bases numbered 4, after V lost 2 bases and J lost 3 bases. CDR1 MNHNS and CDR2 SASEGT come from the germline V gene. Specimen: peripheral blood, collected in the second trimester of pregnancy. The V and J genes are TRBV6-1 and TRBJ2-5, with TRBD2 matching 9 bases. This TCR was recovered from a female donor in good health, enrolled as a control in a pregnancy study. CDR3: CASSEWQRGEETQYF. DNA of the CDR3: TGTGCCAGCAGTGAATGGCAGCGGGGGGAAGAGACCCAGTACTTC.